This T cell receptor (beta chain) was sequenced for a study of T cell changes during pregnancy in multiple sclerosis. Sequencing was performed with immunoSEQ multiplex PCR; in TCRdb, only in-frame clones are kept and a portion is missing. The data show fewer than 110,000 clones, around nine tenths seen once. This CDR3 has 17 residues. Trimming stripped 1 base from V and 1 base from J, with 13 bases between. The V gene's germline CDR1 is SGHVS and CDR2 FNYEAQ. The sequence was collected from a female donor with multiple sclerosis, enrolled in a pregnancy study. The chain recombines TRBV7-6 with TRBJ2-2; possibly TRBD2 for D (6 bases). Sequencing used peripheral blood, obtained after pregnancy. This CDR3 reads CASSLETGVLNTGELFF. The CDR3 DNA is TGTGCCAGCAGCTTAGAAACGGGGGTCTTGAACACCGGGGAGCTGTTTTTT.